This T cell receptor beta chain was obtained from a study of shared clonotypes between healthy human individuals. Clones were sequenced by immunoSEQ multiplex PCR, and TCRdb holds only the in-frame ones, with some missing. The sample contains around 500,000 clones, over 70% of which appear only once. A remark on this clone: With a far larger clone one base away, a read error is the likely cause. The same CDR3 arises from other DNA sequences in this sample as well.

Germline V lookup: CDR1 SGHAT, CDR2 FQNNGV. This CDR3 is built from 15 residues. The V and J genes are TRBV11-2 and TRBJ1-1; no firm D call. Sample: PBMCs. The source of this sequence is a middle-aged woman in good health. Some clones in this sample may be carry-over from other donors' samples. For the CDR3, the DNA is TGTGCCAGCAGCTTAAATAAGGGAGGGAACACTGAGGCTTTCTTT. Translating it yields CASSLNKGGNTEAFF.